This TCR beta chain was sequenced during a study of T cell responses to AZD1222 COVID-19 vaccine. Study background: Researchers grouped second doses given at about 4 or about 12 weeks into one pool.

Using immunoSEQ multiplex PCR, the repertoire was profiled, and TCRdb retains in-frame clones only, with some absent. This sample has 35,000 to 45,000 clones, with about 78% found just once. As to this clone: Its antigen is currently unknown.

Trimming left V 6 bases short and J 7 bases short, with 10 bases between. Germline V gene lookup returns CDR1 SGHDN and CDR2 FVKESK. This CDR3 has 13 residues. Study-level results: The reported proportion of spike-specific TCRs targeting unmutated variant regions was nearly half. Only a handful of AZD1222 recipients were seropositive at baseline. Samples come after the peak T cell response, not at day 14.

Sequenced here: peripheral blood, sampled on day 0 of AZD1222 vaccination. V and J are TRBV14 and TRBJ1-6, with D hard to call. This receptor was taken from an adult in good health. The CDR3 protein is CASRHSVNSPLHF. The CDR3 bases are TGTGCCAGCAGGCACTCAGTCAATTCACCCCTCCACTTT.